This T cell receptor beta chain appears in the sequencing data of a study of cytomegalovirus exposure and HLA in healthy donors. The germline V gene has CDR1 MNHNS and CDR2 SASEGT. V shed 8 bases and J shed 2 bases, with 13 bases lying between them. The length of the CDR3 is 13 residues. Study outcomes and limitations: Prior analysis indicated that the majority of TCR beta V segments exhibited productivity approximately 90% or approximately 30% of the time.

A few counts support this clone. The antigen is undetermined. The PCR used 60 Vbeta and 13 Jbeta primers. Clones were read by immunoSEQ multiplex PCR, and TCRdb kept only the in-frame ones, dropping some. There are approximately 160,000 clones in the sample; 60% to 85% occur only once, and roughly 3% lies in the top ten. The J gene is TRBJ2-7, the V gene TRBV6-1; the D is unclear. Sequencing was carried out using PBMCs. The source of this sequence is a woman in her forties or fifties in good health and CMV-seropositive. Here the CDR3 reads CASQKFSPYEQYF. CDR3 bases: TGTGCCAGCCAAAAATTTTCCCCCTACGAGCAGTACTTC.